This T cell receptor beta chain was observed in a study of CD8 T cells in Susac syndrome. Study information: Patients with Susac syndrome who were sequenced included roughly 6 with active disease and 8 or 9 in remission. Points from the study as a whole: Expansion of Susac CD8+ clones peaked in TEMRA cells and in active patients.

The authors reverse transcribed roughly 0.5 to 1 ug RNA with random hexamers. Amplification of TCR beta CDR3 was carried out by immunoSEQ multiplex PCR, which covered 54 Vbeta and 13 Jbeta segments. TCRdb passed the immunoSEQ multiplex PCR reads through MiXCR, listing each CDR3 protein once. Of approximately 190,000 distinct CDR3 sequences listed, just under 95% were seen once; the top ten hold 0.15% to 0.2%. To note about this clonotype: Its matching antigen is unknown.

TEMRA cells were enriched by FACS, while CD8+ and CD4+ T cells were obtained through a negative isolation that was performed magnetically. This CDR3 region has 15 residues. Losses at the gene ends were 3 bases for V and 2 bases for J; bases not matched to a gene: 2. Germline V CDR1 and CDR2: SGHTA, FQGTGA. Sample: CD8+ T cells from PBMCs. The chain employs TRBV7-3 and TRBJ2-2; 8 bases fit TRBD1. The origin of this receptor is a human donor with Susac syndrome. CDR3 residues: CASSFGQGNTGELFF. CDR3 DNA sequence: TGTGCCAGCAGCTTCGGACAGGGAAACACCGGGGAGCTGTTTTTT.